A single T cell receptor (beta chain) is shown here with its context. The antigen it binds to is not known. Base qualities are not recorded, but no much larger clone differs from it by a single base. These data are taken from a study of technical replicates of blood from several donors (dated by TCRdb to 2016 to 2017). The CDR3 covers 13 residues, taking in both the cysteine and the phenylalanine. The entry retains the CDR3 DNA only, 39 bases that are in frame from base 1. The CDR1 and CDR2 encoded by the germline V gene are SQVTM and ANQGSEA. V loses 7 bases at its end and J loses 2 bases; junction bases beyond the gene matches: 7. Library preparation employed the immunoSEQ multiplex PCR assay. Not all clones reach the TCRdb copy of this immuneACCESS table, which keeps in-frame sequences only. Checked studies attribute under half of the gap to unresolved V genes and leave the rest unexplained. The sample table holds approximately 51,000 clones, of which about 93% were seen once. The ten most abundant clones make up 4.2% of the sample.

Sequencing input: PBMCs. Recombination linked TRBV29-1 to TRBJ1-1, with 7 bases matching TRBD1. This sequence originates from a human donor in good health. Some clones in this sample may be carry-over from other donors' samples. The sequenced DNA is TGCAGCGCCCGGGACAGAACAAACACTGAAGCTTTCTTT. This is translated as CSARDRTNTEAFF.